The next 14 T cell receptor beta chains were all read from a single sample in a study of cytomegalovirus exposure and HLA in healthy donors. TCRdb's table, derived via immunoSEQ multiplex PCR, lists solely in-frame clones and lacks some. The sample lists fewer than 250,000 clones, more than 75% seen once, with 2% to 2.5% in the top ten. The source material was PBMCs. The receptors stem from a young woman in good health and CMV-seropositive.

The CDR3: CASRGGTGGFSGNTIYF. For the CDR3, the DNA is TGTGCCAGCCGAGGCGGGACAGGGGGTTTCTCTGGAAACACCATATATTTT. V gene TRBV27 combines with J gene TRBJ1-3; 11 bases are a match to TRBD1. Germline CDR1 MNHEY, CDR2 SMNVEV (reference sequence). V dropped 8 bases and J dropped 0; count of bases not matched to a gene: 9. This CDR3 comprises 17 residues.

The V call is TRBV13, the J call TRBJ2-1; 8 bases agree with TRBD2. The CDR3 sequence is 16 residues long. The trim removed 4 bases at V and 8 bases at J, leaving 13 bases unmatched. Germline V gene sequence: CDR1 PRHDT, CDR2 FYEKMQ (reference sequence). CDR3: CASSSQLAGNKYEQFF. In DNA form, the CDR3 reads TGTGCCAGCAGCTCCCAATTAGCGGGAAACAAATATGAGCAGTTCTTC. Filled out from reference TRBV13 and TRBJ2-1, the complete variable domain reads AAGVIQSPRHLIKEKRETATLKCYPIPRHDTVYWYQQGPGQDPQFLISFYEKMQSDKGSIPDRFSAQQFSDYHSELNMSSLELGDSALYFCASSSQLAGNKYEQFFGPGTRLTVL.

This chain links TRBV7-2 with TRBJ1-1, with a tentative D call TRBD1 (5 bases). V lost 8 bases to trimming and J lost 6 bases, with 19 bases between them. The CDR3 is 14 amino acids. Germline assignment: CDR1 SGHTA and CDR2 FQGNSA. CDR3 in amino acids: CASRRAGLRSEAFF. In DNA, the CDR3 is TGTGCCAGCCGTCGGGCAGGGTTGAGGTCTGAAGCTTTCTTT.

This clone has a single count. The rearrangement links TRBV27 to TRBJ1-1; 8 bases line up with TRBD1. The CDR3 covers 17 residues. The junction had 8 bases not matched to a gene; V was cut back by 2 bases and J by 0 bases. Germline V gene data show CDR1 as MNHEY and CDR2 as SMNVEV (reference sequence). CDR3 bases: TGTGCCAGCAGTTTAGTCTCCACAGGGGGTCTGAACACTGAAGCTTTCTTT. Amino acid sequence: CASSLVSTGGLNTEAFF.

The genes are TRBV5-4 and TRBJ2-5; 8 positions match TRBD1. From germline, CDR1 is SGHNT and CDR2 YYREEE (reference sequence). The V and J ends lost 0 bases and 5 bases, in that order; junction bases with no gene match: 6. This CDR3 comprises 15 residues. The CDR3 DNA sequence: TGTGCCAGCAGCTTGGCCAGGGGGCTCCGGGAGACCCAGTACTTC. Translation gives CASSLARGLRETQYF.

V usage is TRBV25-1 and J usage is TRBJ2-6, with TRBD1 matching 8 bases. J gave up 4 bases and V 4 bases, and 9 bases lay outside the gene matches. Germline V CDR1 and CDR2: MGHDK, SYGVNS. The CDR3 length is 17 residues. CDR3 DNA: TGTGCCAGCAGTGGTGAGACAGGGGCGATAGGGGCCAACGTCCTGACTTTC. The encoded protein is CASSGETGAIGANVLTF.

This clone appeared once. The V and J genes are TRBV19 and TRBJ2-1, with 9 nucleotides matching TRBD2. The CDR3 is 16 residues long. The germline gives CDR1 LNHDA, CDR2 SQIVND (reference sequence). The J segment lost 0 bases and the V segment lost 6 bases, leaving 6 bases of the junction unmatched. This chain's CDR3 is CASRTSGTGSYNEQFF. The CDR3 DNA reads TGTGCCAGTAGGACTAGCGGAACCGGCTCCTACAATGAGCAGTTCTTC.

About this clone: Different DNA sequences within this sample yield the same CDR3. The chain combines TRBV5-1 with TRBJ2-3; 7 bases align to TRBD1. The V gene's germline CDR1 is SGHRS and CDR2 YFSETQ. The CDR3 runs to 15 residues. After removal of 0 bases from V and 2 bases from J, the junction contained 3 bases not matched to a gene. CDR3 loop: CASSLEGQHTDTQYF. The CDR3 region has the DNA TGCGCCAGCAGCTTGGAGGGACAGCACACAGATACGCAGTATTTT.

The genes are TRBV9 and TRBJ2-7; 11 positions match TRBD1. CDR1 is SGDLS and CDR2 is YYNGEE in the germline V gene. The length of the CDR3 is 14 residues. With V trimmed by 2 bases and J by 5 bases, 3 bases remained unmatched. CDR3 coding DNA: TGTGCCAGCAGCGTGGACAGGGGGCTCGACGAGCAGTACTTC. Encoded protein: CASSVDRGLDEQYF.

This CDR3 reads CASSLDYSSSYNEQFF. The CDR3 bases are TGTGCCAGCAGCTTGGACTACTCGAGCTCCTACAATGAGCAGTTCTTC. The chain employs TRBV5-4 and TRBJ2-1; the D is unclear. The CDR3 is made up of 16 amino acids. Trimming removed 0 bases from V and 0 bases from J, with 10 bases in between. The germline CDR1 and CDR2 sequences are SGHNT and YYREEE (reference sequence).

J is TRBJ1-5 and V is TRBV19; D remains unclear. V lost 2 bases and J lost 0, with 14 bases in between. CDR1 is LNHDA and CDR2 is SQIVND in the germline V gene (reference sequence). The CDR3 loop spans 17 amino acids. The CDR3 reads CASSISGRRYSNQPQHF. CDR3 DNA: TGTGCCAGTAGTATAAGTGGCAGAAGATATAGCAATCAGCCCCAGCATTTT.

The genes are TRBV27 and TRBJ2-7, with D perhaps TRBD2 (5 bases). V was trimmed by 5 bases and J by 0 bases, leaving 11 bases between them. Germline loops: CDR1 MNHEY, CDR2 SMNVEV (reference sequence). The CDR3 sequence is 14 residues long. The CDR3 DNA reads as TGTGCCAGCAGTCCCGGGGTTAGCTCCTACGAGCAGTACTTC. Its protein product is CASSPGVSSYEQYF.

For the CDR3, the DNA is TGCGCCAGCAGCTCCGAGAACCTCTATGGCTACACCTTC. Translated, it gives CASSSENLYGYTF. V gene TRBV5-1 combines with J gene TRBJ1-2, with D hard to call. The V and J ends lost 3 bases and 4 bases respectively, with 10 bases between them. This CDR3 comprises 13 residues. From germline, CDR1 is SGHRS and CDR2 YFSETQ.

V gene TRBV4-1 combines with J gene TRBJ2-7, with D tentatively TRBD1 (6 bases). The germline V gene has CDR1 MGHRA and CDR2 YSYEKL. The CDR3 contains 14 residues. V lost 4 bases and J 0 bases, leaving 10 bases between the germline ends. The CDR3 sequence: CASSPGHLSYEQYF. In DNA, the CDR3 is TGCGCCAGCAGCCCGGGACACCTCTCCTACGAGCAGTACTTC.